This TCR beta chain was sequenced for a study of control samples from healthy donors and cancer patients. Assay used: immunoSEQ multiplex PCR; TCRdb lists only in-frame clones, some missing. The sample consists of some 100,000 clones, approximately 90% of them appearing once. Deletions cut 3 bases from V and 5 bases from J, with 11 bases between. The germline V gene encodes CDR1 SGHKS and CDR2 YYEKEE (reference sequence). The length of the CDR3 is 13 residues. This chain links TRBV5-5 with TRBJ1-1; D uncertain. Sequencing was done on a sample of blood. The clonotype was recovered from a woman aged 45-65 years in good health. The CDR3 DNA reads TGTGCCAGCAGCTCGACGGGGAGGACTGAAGCTTTCTTT. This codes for CASSSTGRTEAFF.